A selection of T cell receptor beta chains follows, all from one sample in a study of shared clonotypes between healthy human individuals. Repertoires were generated with immunoSEQ multiplex PCR, while TCRdb's copy carries only in-frame clones and drops some. The table has about 980,000 clones, approximately 76% seen once; the top ten hold around 1.4%. Specimen: memory CD4+ T cells sorted from blood. The receptors were gathered from a man aged 18-30 years in good health. CDR3s include the opening cysteine and the closing phenylalanine or tryptophan. Fields, in order: D gene, V gene, clone size, J gene, CDR3 DNA, CDR3 protein. The D gene is left open where the match is weak. Size is omitted from some rows. Given values are once, few, many or a class for expanded clones.

d_gene: TRBD1
v_gene: TRBV7-2
abundance: NA
j_gene: TRBJ2-7
CDR3nt: TGTGCCAGCAGCAAAACAGGGGTGGAGTACGAGCAGTACTTC
CDR3aa: CASSKTGVEYEQYF

d_gene: NA
v_gene: TRBV15
abundance: NA
j_gene: TRBJ2-3
CDR3nt: TGTGCCACCAGCAGAGGAGGGGGAGGGATCACAGATACGCAGTATTTT
CDR3aa: CATSRGGGGITDTQYF

d_gene: NA
v_gene: TRBV5-5
abundance: NA
j_gene: TRBJ2-3
CDR3nt: TGTGCCAGCAGCTTGGCAACAGATACGCAGTATTTT
CDR3aa: CASSLATDTQYF

d_gene: NA
v_gene: TRBV5-6
abundance: NA
j_gene: TRBJ2-7
CDR3nt: TGTGCCAGCAGCTTGATGGACGCGGAGCAGTACTTC
CDR3aa: CASSLMDAEQYF

d_gene: TRBD2
v_gene: TRBV11-2
abundance: NA
j_gene: TRBJ2-1
CDR3nt: TGTGCCAGCAGCTTAGATCCCCGGGGTAGCGGGGTCAACAATGAGCAGTTCTTC
CDR3aa: CASSLDPRGSGVNNEQFF

d_gene: TRBD2
v_gene: TRBV11-2
abundance: NA
j_gene: TRBJ2-7
CDR3nt: TGTGCCAGCAGCTTACCAGCGGGGGGCGTAGAGCAGTACTTC
CDR3aa: CASSLPAGGVEQYF

d_gene: NA
v_gene: TRBV7-9
abundance: few
j_gene: TRBJ2-3
CDR3nt: TGTGCCAGCGAGGGAAACACAGATACGCAGTATTTT
CDR3aa: CASEGNTDTQYF

d_gene: TRBD2
v_gene: TRBV15
abundance: NA
j_gene: TRBJ2-1
CDR3nt: TGTGCCACCAGCAGAGATCCAGCGGGAGGGTCGAATGAGCAGTTCTTC
CDR3aa: CATSRDPAGGSNEQFF

d_gene: TRBD1
v_gene: TRBV30
abundance: NA
j_gene: TRBJ1-5
CDR3nt: TGTGCCTGGAGTGGGGACAGACAGCCCCAGCATTTT
CDR3aa: CAWSGDRQPQHF

d_gene: NA
v_gene: TRBV19
abundance: NA
j_gene: TRBJ2-5
CDR3nt: TGTGCCAGTAGTATAACGGTCGGTGGCGGGGCAGAGACCCAGTACTTC
CDR3aa: CASSITVGGGAETQYF

d_gene: TRBD2
v_gene: TRBV10-1
abundance: NA
j_gene: TRBJ2-1
CDR3nt: TGCGCCAGCAGTGAGTCCGGCACTAGCGGTACCTACAATGAGCAGTTCTTC
CDR3aa: CASSESGTSGTYNEQFF

d_gene: TRBD1
v_gene: TRBV7-8
abundance: NA
j_gene: TRBJ1-6
CDR3nt: TGTGCCAGCAGCTTAGACAGGGGGAGGTCACCCCTCCACTTT
CDR3aa: CASSLDRGRSPLHF

d_gene: NA
v_gene: TRBV5-6
abundance: few
j_gene: TRBJ2-7
CDR3nt: TGTGCCAGCAGCTTCCAAGGCCCCCTCGGCGAGCAGTACTTC
CDR3aa: CASSFQGPLGEQYF

d_gene: TRBD1
v_gene: TRBV6-1
abundance: once
j_gene: TRBJ2-5
CDR3nt: TGTGCCAGCAGTGACCGGGACAGGGGAGAGACCCAGTACTTC
CDR3aa: CASSDRDRGETQYF

d_gene: TRBD1
v_gene: TRBV18
abundance: NA
j_gene: TRBJ2-7
CDR3nt: TGTGCCAGCTCCCGGGACAGGGGGACCTACGAGCAGTACTTC
CDR3aa: CASSRDRGTYEQYF

d_gene: NA
v_gene: TRBV7-2
abundance: NA
j_gene: TRBJ1-2
CDR3nt: TGTGCCAGCAGCCCTACAGTCTATGGCTACACCTTC
CDR3aa: CASSPTVYGYTF

d_gene: NA
v_gene: TRBV28
abundance: NA
j_gene: TRBJ2-7
CDR3nt: TGTGCCAGTTCCAGGACGTTCTCCTACGAGCAGTACTTC
CDR3aa: CASSRTFSYEQYF

d_gene: NA
v_gene: TRBV10-3
abundance: NA
j_gene: TRBJ2-1
CDR3nt: TGTGCCATGTCAGAGGGCAATGAGCAGTTCTTC
CDR3aa: CAMSEGNEQFF

d_gene: NA
v_gene: TRBV2
abundance: NA
j_gene: TRBJ2-7
CDR3nt: TGTGCCAGCAGGGCGAACATGGAGCAGTACTTC
CDR3aa: CASRANMEQYF

d_gene: TRBD2
v_gene: TRBV7-9
abundance: NA
j_gene: TRBJ2-5
CDR3nt: TGTGCCAGCAGCTCTTCGACTAGCGGGAAAGAGACCCAGTACTTC
CDR3aa: CASSSSTSGKETQYF

d_gene: NA
v_gene: TRBV5-1
abundance: NA
j_gene: TRBJ2-3
CDR3nt: TGCGCCAGCAGCTTGGGTGGAGGGGGCACAGATACGCAGTATTTT
CDR3aa: CASSLGGGGTDTQYF

d_gene: TRBD1
v_gene: TRBV6-1
abundance: NA
j_gene: TRBJ2-6
CDR3nt: TGTGCCAGCAGTGTACAGGGGCATGGGGCCAACGTCCTGACTTTC
CDR3aa: CASSVQGHGANVLTF

d_gene: TRBD2
v_gene: TRBV10-1
abundance: NA
j_gene: TRBJ2-3
CDR3nt: TGCGCCAGCAGACCACCGGGACTAGCGGGAGTGAGAGATACGCAGTATTTT
CDR3aa: CASRPPGLAGVRDTQYF

d_gene: NA
v_gene: TRBV19
abundance: few
j_gene: TRBJ1-5
CDR3nt: TGTGCCAGTAGTAACCGGGAGGGCAATCAGCCCCAGCATTTT
CDR3aa: CASSNREGNQPQHF

d_gene: TRBD1
v_gene: TRBV28
abundance: NA
j_gene: TRBJ1-1
CDR3nt: TGTGCCAGCAGTCTAGGGGACAGAGCTATCGCTGAAGCTTTCTTT
CDR3aa: CASSLGDRAIAEAFF

d_gene: TRBD1
v_gene: TRBV6-6
abundance: NA
j_gene: TRBJ2-2
CDR3nt: TGTGCCAGCAGTAGGACAGGGAACACCGGGGAGCTGTTTTTT
CDR3aa: CASSRTGNTGELFF

d_gene: NA
v_gene: TRBV18
abundance: NA
j_gene: TRBJ2-2
CDR3nt: TGTGCCAGCTCACTAAACTCGGCCGCGGGATCGGTTGACACCGGGGAGCTGTTTTTT
CDR3aa: CASSLNSAAGSVDTGELFF

d_gene: NA
v_gene: TRBV4-3
abundance: NA
j_gene: TRBJ1-4
CDR3nt: TGCGCCAGCAGCCAAGCACCAGGGGCAAATGAAAAACTGTTTTTT
CDR3aa: CASSQAPGANEKLFF

d_gene: NA
v_gene: TRBV5-4
abundance: NA
j_gene: TRBJ1-2
CDR3nt: TGTGCCAGCAGCCCCGGGCCGTACTATGGCTACACCTTC
CDR3aa: CASSPGPYYGYTF

d_gene: NA
v_gene: TRBV7-2
abundance: NA
j_gene: TRBJ1-1
CDR3nt: TGTGCCAGCAGCTTAGTGGCCATGAACACTGAAGCTTTCTTT
CDR3aa: CASSLVAMNTEAFF

d_gene: NA
v_gene: TRBV5-6
abundance: few
j_gene: TRBJ2-3
CDR3nt: TGTGCCAGCAGCTTACCGGGCCCAGATACGCAGTATTTT
CDR3aa: CASSLPGPDTQYF

d_gene: NA
v_gene: TRBV11-2
abundance: NA
j_gene: TRBJ2-3
CDR3nt: TGTGCCAGCAGCTTAAACCCCCTGGGGCGGAGCACAGATACGCAGTATTTT
CDR3aa: CASSLNPLGRSTDTQYF

d_gene: NA
v_gene: TRBV28
abundance: NA
j_gene: TRBJ1-1
CDR3nt: TGTGCCAGCAGTTTAGCCCGGAGCACTGAAGCTTTCTTT
CDR3aa: CASSLARSTEAFF

d_gene: NA
v_gene: TRBV19
abundance: NA
j_gene: TRBJ1-1
CDR3nt: TGTGCCAGTAGTACGGACAAGCCCAAAGCTTTCTTT
CDR3aa: CASSTDKPKAFF

d_gene: TRBD2
v_gene: TRBV4-3
abundance: NA
j_gene: TRBJ2-5
CDR3nt: TGCGCCAGCAGTCCTAGCGGAACTCCTCAAGAGACCCAGTACTTC
CDR3aa: CASSPSGTPQETQYF

d_gene: NA
v_gene: TRBV5-1
abundance: NA
j_gene: TRBJ1-3
CDR3nt: TGCGCCAGCAGCTTGGCTGGGGGAAACAAAAACACCATATATTTT
CDR3aa: CASSLAGGNKNTIYF

d_gene: NA
v_gene: TRBV2
abundance: NA
j_gene: TRBJ1-5
CDR3nt: TGTGCCAGCCGAAAGTTGGGTCAGCCCCAGCATTTT
CDR3aa: CASRKLGQPQHF

d_gene: NA
v_gene: TRBV7-9
abundance: NA
j_gene: TRBJ2-5
CDR3nt: TGTGCCAGCAGCCCCTTCACGGGTCAAGAGACCCAGTACTTC
CDR3aa: CASSPFTGQETQYF

d_gene: NA
v_gene: TRBV18
abundance: NA
j_gene: TRBJ2-6
CDR3nt: TGTGCCAGCTCACCATTTGCTAGCTCTGGGGCCAACGTCCTGACTTTC
CDR3aa: CASSPFASSGANVLTF

d_gene: NA
v_gene: TRBV6-4
abundance: NA
j_gene: TRBJ2-7
CDR3nt: TGTGCCAGCAGTGACTCTAAAGGGGACGTCGGGATCATAGACGAGCAGTACTTC
CDR3aa: CASSDSKGDVGIIDEQYF

d_gene: NA
v_gene: TRBV6-1
abundance: NA
j_gene: TRBJ2-2
CDR3nt: TGTGCCACCCTGACACGCGCGAACACCGGGGAGCTGTTTTTT
CDR3aa: CATLTRANTGELFF

d_gene: NA
v_gene: TRBV6-1
abundance: NA
j_gene: TRBJ2-3
CDR3nt: TGTGCCAGCACCCCCCGCCATTACACAGATACGCAGTATTTT
CDR3aa: CASTPRHYTDTQYF

d_gene: NA
v_gene: TRBV19
abundance: once
j_gene: TRBJ1-5
CDR3nt: TGTGCCAGTAGTATAGGAAGGTTTCAGCATTTT
CDR3aa: CASSIGRFQHF

d_gene: NA
v_gene: TRBV5-1
abundance: NA
j_gene: TRBJ2-3
CDR3nt: TGCGCCAGCAGCGAGCCGGGCACAGATACGCAGTATTTT
CDR3aa: CASSEPGTDTQYF

d_gene: NA
v_gene: TRBV5-1
abundance: NA
j_gene: TRBJ2-7
CDR3nt: TGCGCCAGCAGCTTGATAGGGGGAGGGCCCTACGAGCAGTACTTC
CDR3aa: CASSLIGGGPYEQYF

d_gene: TRBD1
v_gene: TRBV5-1
abundance: NA
j_gene: TRBJ1-6
CDR3nt: TGCGCCAGCAGCTCGGACAGGGCGGTTGTGGGACCCCTCCACTTT
CDR3aa: CASSSDRAVVGPLHF

d_gene: NA
v_gene: TRBV30
abundance: NA
j_gene: TRBJ2-7
CDR3nt: TGTGCCTGGAGTGTAGGTGCCGCCTGGTACTTC
CDR3aa: CAWSVGAAWYF

d_gene: NA
v_gene: TRBV28
abundance: NA
j_gene: TRBJ2-7
CDR3nt: TGTGCCAGCGTTTTGGGGGCGAAAACCTACGAGCAGTACTTC
CDR3aa: CASVLGAKTYEQYF

d_gene: NA
v_gene: TRBV5-4
abundance: NA
j_gene: TRBJ1-6
CDR3nt: TGTGCCAGCAGCTTGGATGTCCAACCTAATTCACCCCTCCACTTT
CDR3aa: CASSLDVQPNSPLHF

d_gene: TRBD2
v_gene: TRBV28
abundance: NA
j_gene: TRBJ2-1
CDR3nt: TGTGCCAGCAGTGGCTCTAGCGGGGCGAATGAGCAGTTCTTC
CDR3aa: CASSGSSGANEQFF